A single sample gave rise to the 19 T cell receptor beta chains below, sequenced in a study of cytomegalovirus exposure and HLA in healthy donors. Produced via immunoSEQ multiplex PCR; TCRdb's table is partial and in-frame only. The table has about 74,000 clones, about 95% seen once. Sample: PBMCs. These receptors originate from a woman between 18 and 29 years old in good health and CMV-seropositive.

The gene calls are TRBV2 and TRBJ2-7; perhaps TRBD2 as D (7 bases). This CDR3 spans 15 amino acids. V lost 10 bases to trimming and J lost 0 bases, with 19 bases between them. Germline values: CDR1 SNHLY, CDR2 FYNNEI. CDR3 DNA sequence: TGTGCCATAACGAGGGGGGAGGGGAGCTCCTACGAGCAGTACTTC. Translating gives CAITRGEGSSYEQYF.

This sequence joins TRBV7-2 and TRBJ2-7; 9 bases are shared with TRBD1. The CDR3 runs 14 residues. V gave up 7 bases and J gave up 2 bases; unmatched junction bases: 6. CDR1 SGHTA and CDR2 FQGNSA come from the germline V gene. The chain's CDR3 is CASTRTGATYEQYF. Written as DNA, the CDR3 is TGTGCCAGCACCAGGACAGGGGCGACCTACGAGCAGTACTTC.

The chain is built from TRBV11-3 and TRBJ1-2, with 7 positions matching TRBD1. The V gene end was trimmed by 5 bases and the J gene end by 4 bases; junction bases not matched to a gene: 10. Germline values: CDR1 SGHNT, CDR2 YENEEA. This CDR3 comprises 15 residues. The CDR3: CASSPRQGFFYGYTF. The CDR3 nucleotides read TGTGCCAGCAGCCCGCGACAGGGATTTTTCTATGGCTACACCTTC. The variable domain in full, with the rest retrieved from reference TRBV11-3 and TRBJ1-2, is EAGVVQSPRYKIIEKKQPVAFWCNPISGHNTLYWYLQNLGQGPELLIRYENEEAVDDSQLPKDRFSAERLKGVDSTLKIQPAELGDSAVYLCASSPRQGFFYGYTFGSGTRLTVV.

This clone was observed a handful of times. The J gene is TRBJ1-6, the V gene TRBV6-5; a possible D gene is TRBD1 (5 bases). The CDR3 is 13 residues long. CDR1 and CDR2 (germline): MNHEY, SVGAGI. Trimming pared 5 bases from V and 18 bases from J, leaving 20 bases between. The CDR3 region has the DNA TGTGCCAGCAGTGCCGCGGGGGACGCCTACCCCCACTTT. Translated: CASSAAGDAYPHF.

This clone occurred once. This rearrangement joins TRBV19 to TRBJ2-1, with TRBD2 matching 8 bases. This CDR3 comprises 16 residues. Looked up from germline, CDR1 is LNHDA and CDR2 is SQIVND (reference sequence). The J segment lost 6 bases and the V segment lost 1 base, leaving 8 bases of the junction unmatched. For the CDR3, the DNA is TGTGCCAGTAGTATAGCCGCCACCCGGGGGGGCAATGAGCAGTTCTTC. Translation gives CASSIAATRGGNEQFF. The full variable domain, in which reference TRBV19 and TRBJ2-1 provide the parts outside the CDR3, is DGGITQSPKYLFRKEGQNVTLSCEQNLNHDAMYWYRQDPGQGLRLIYYSQIVNDFQKGDIAEGYSVSREKKESFPLTVTSAQKNPTAFYLCASSIAATRGGNEQFFGPGTRLTVL.

The chain carries TRBV5-6 and TRBJ2-5; TRBD1 matches 11 bases. Germline V lookup: CDR1 SGHDT, CDR2 YYEEEE. The CDR3 consists of 14 residues. V shed 3 bases, J shed 5 bases, and the junction held 3 bases outside the gene matches. The chain's CDR3 is CASSSGTGGETQYF. CDR3 coding DNA: TGTGCCAGCAGCTCGGGGACAGGGGGGGAGACCCAGTACTTC.

This clone was found a few times. The chain links TRBV29-1 to TRBJ2-3; 8 positions agree with TRBD1. Germline-derived CDR1 and CDR2 are SQVTM and ANQGSEA. The CDR3 is made up of 13 amino acids. J lost 1 base, V lost 6 bases, and 3 bases had no gene match. CDR3 protein: CSVSQGGTDTQYF. The DNA of the CDR3 is TGCAGCGTCTCACAGGGGGGCACAGATACGCAGTATTTT.

This clone is a singleton in its sample. V and J are TRBV5-6 and TRBJ2-1; 7 bases match TRBD2. This CDR3 has 14 amino acids. Trimming took 1 base from V and 8 from J; bases not matched to a gene: 6. Germline CDR1 is SGHDT and CDR2 is YYEEEE. CDR3 in DNA: TGTGCCAGCAGCTTGTGGCGGGAGAACTATGAGCAGTTCTTC. Protein sequence: CASSLWRENYEQFF.

The chain links TRBV6-1 to TRBJ1-2; D may be TRBD1 (6 bases). Germline-derived CDR1 and CDR2 are MNHNS and SASEGT. Trimming removed 6 bases from V and 0 bases from J, with 11 bases in between. This CDR3 region has 14 residues. The CDR3 nucleotides read TGTGCCAGCAGCCGGGACACCCCTAACTATGGCTACACCTTC. As protein: CASSRDTPNYGYTF.

V usage is TRBV9 and J usage is TRBJ1-1; weak D call: TRBD1 (6 bases). V lost 4 bases, J lost 0 bases, and 13 bases lay in between. CDR1 is SGDLS and CDR2 is YYNGEE in the germline V gene. CDR3 length: 15 amino acids. In nucleotides, the CDR3 is TGTGCCAGCAGCCCGGACAGTTTTATGAACACTGAAGCTTTCTTT. It codes for CASSPDSFMNTEAFF.

This clone was seen just once. The chain recombines TRBV19 with TRBJ1-1, with D unclear. Trimming took 4 bases from V and 0 from J, leaving 6 bases between them. CDR1 LNHDA and CDR2 SQIVND come from the germline V gene (reference sequence). The CDR3 totals 13 residues. The CDR3 region is CASSRPMNTEAFF. The CDR3 DNA follows: TGTGCCAGTAGTAGGCCCATGAACACTGAAGCTTTCTTT.

The J gene is TRBJ1-4, the V gene TRBV30, with 12 bases fitting TRBD1. V lost 7 bases, J lost 10 bases, and 7 bases stayed unmatched. Germline V gene lookup returns CDR1 GTSNPN and CDR2 SVGIG (reference sequence). This CDR3 is built from 13 residues. CDR3 protein: CASGTGGVGKLFF. The DNA for the CDR3 is TGTGCCTCCGGGACAGGGGGCGTCGGAAAACTGTTTTTT.

V gene TRBV19 combines with J gene TRBJ1-1; 7 bases align to TRBD1. The CDR3 covers 13 residues. V was clipped by 10 bases and J by 1 base; unmatched bases: 6. Per the germline V gene, CDR1 is LNHDA and CDR2 is SQIVND (reference sequence). CDR3 sequence reads: CAIRQGGNTEAFF. CDR3 DNA: TGTGCCATCAGACAGGGAGGGAACACTGAAGCTTTCTTT. The entire variable domain, with the rest obtained from reference TRBV19 and TRBJ1-1, is as follows: DGGITQSPKYLFRKEGQNVTLSCEQNLNHDAMYWYRQDPGQGLRLIYYSQIVNDFQKGDIAEGYSVSREKKESFPLTVTSAQKNPTAFYLCAIRQGGNTEAFFGQGTRLTVV.

The V call is TRBV27, the J call TRBJ1-1; D is perhaps TRBD1 (6 bases). This CDR3 region has 15 residues. Trimming shortened V by 6 bases and J by 0 bases, and 14 bases separated the two germline ends. In germline, CDR1 is MNHEY, CDR2 SMNVEV (reference sequence). The CDR3 DNA follows: TGTGCCAGCAGACCTACAGGGTTAATGAACACTGAAGCTTTCTTT. This translates into CASRPTGLMNTEAFF.

This clone has a single count. The CDR3 sequence is CASTRVAGVDQPQHF. As DNA, the CDR3 is TGTGCCAGCACTCGCGTGGCAGGGGTGGATCAGCCCCAGCATTTT. This chain links TRBV12-1 with TRBJ1-5; TRBD1 is taken as the D call from the table, unchecked against the DNA. TRBV12-1 is described as a pseudogene. CDR3 length: 15 amino acids.

V usage is TRBV13 and J usage is TRBJ1-2; 7 bases are a match to TRBD1. Germline CDR1 PRHDT, CDR2 FYEKMQ (reference sequence). J was trimmed by 14 bases and V by 5 bases; bases with no gene match: 8. The CDR3 length is 11 residues. The CDR3 reads CASSARDRETF. The CDR3 nucleotides are TGTGCCAGCAGCGCCCGAGACAGGGAGACCTTC.

V usage is TRBV21-1 and J usage is TRBJ1-4; the table's D call, TRBD1, has no DNA check behind it. TRBV21-1 is recorded as a pseudogene. This CDR3 is built from 16 residues. The CDR3 DNA is TGTGCCAGCATCCAAACCAACCAGGGGTTGAATGAAAAACTGTTTTTT. Translating gives CASIQTNQGLNEKLFF.

V usage is TRBV7-9 and J usage is TRBJ1-1, with D possibly being TRBD1 (6 bases). Germline values: CDR1 SEHNR, CDR2 FQNEAQ (reference sequence). CDR3 length equals 15 residues. V was cut by 3 bases and J by 5 bases, with 16 bases left in between. CDR3 bases: TGTGCCAGCAGCTTCCAGGGGCGTTCAGAAACTGAAGCTTTCTTT. It translates to CASSFQGRSETEAFF.

The J gene is TRBJ1-5, the V gene TRBV30, with D hard to call. The CDR3 is 14 residues long. Germline assignment: CDR1 GTSNPN and CDR2 SVGIG (reference sequence). Trimming shortened V by 3 bases and J by 3 bases, and 12 bases separated the two germline ends. The DNA for the CDR3 is TGTGCCTGGAGCGTCTTGAGGTCCAATCAGCCCCAGCATTTT. As protein: CAWSVLRSNQPQHF. Complete variable domain (other parts from reference TRBV30 and TRBJ1-5): SQTIHQWPATLVQPVGSPLSLECTVEGTSNPNLYWYRQAAGRGLQLLFYSVGIGQISSEVPQNLSASRPQDRQFILSSKKLLLSDSGFYLCAWSVLRSNQPQHFGDGTRLSIL.